This TCR beta chain is drawn from a study of spatial heterogeneity in lung cancer. This clonotype was found many times. Trimming took 0 bases from V and 7 from J, leaving 19 bases between them. The CDR3 has 18 amino acids. Germline assignment: CDR1 SEHNR and CDR2 FQNEAQ (reference sequence). TCRdb called the 5' RACE reads again in MiXCR, with one record for every CDR3 protein. Of tens of thousands of distinct CDR3 sequences in the sample, around 3.1% were seen once. Time point defined: sample taken at primary tumor resection. The sample consisted of normal lung tissue next to the tumor, taken at surgery. This chain uses TRBV7-9 with TRBJ2-6; a possible D gene is TRBD1 (5 bases). The receptor comes from a male donor with early-stage non-small cell lung cancer. Here the CDR3 reads CASSLASQGSIIANVLTF. The CDR3, as DNA: TGTGCCAGCAGCTTAGCGTCGCAGGGTTCGATAATAGCCAACGTCCTGACTTTC.